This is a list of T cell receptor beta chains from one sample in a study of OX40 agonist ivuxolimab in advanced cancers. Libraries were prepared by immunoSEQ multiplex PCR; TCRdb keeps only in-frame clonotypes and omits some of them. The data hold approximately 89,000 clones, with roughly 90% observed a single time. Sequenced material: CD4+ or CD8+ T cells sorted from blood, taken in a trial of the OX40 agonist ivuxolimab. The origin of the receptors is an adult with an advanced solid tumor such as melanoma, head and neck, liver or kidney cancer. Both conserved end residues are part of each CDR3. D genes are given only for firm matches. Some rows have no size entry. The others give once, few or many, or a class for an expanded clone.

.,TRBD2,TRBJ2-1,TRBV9,CASSNAGVNEQFF,TGTGCCAGCAGCAACGCGGGGGTGAATGAGCAGTTCTTC
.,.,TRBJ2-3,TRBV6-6,CASSFVGGSTDTQYF,TGTGCCAGCAGTTTCGTGGGCGGGTCCACAGATACGCAGTATTTT
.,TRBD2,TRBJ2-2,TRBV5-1,CASSKGLVAGEGGELFF,TGCGCCAGCAGCAAGGGGCTAGTAGCGGGAGAGGGCGGGGAGCTGTTTTTT
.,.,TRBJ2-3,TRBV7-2,CASSPQGATDTQYF,TGTGCCAGCAGCCCCCAAGGGGCCACAGATACGCAGTATTTT
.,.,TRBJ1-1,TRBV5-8,CASSLYLGSTEAFF,TGTGCCAGCAGCTTGTACCTGGGTAGCACTGAAGCTTTCTTT
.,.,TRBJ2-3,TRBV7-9,CASSHRVGGGTDTQYF,TGTGCCAGCAGCCACAGAGTCGGGGGTGGAACAGATACGCAGTATTTT
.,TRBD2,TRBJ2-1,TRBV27,CASSLRGTSGTYNEQFF,TGTGCCAGCAGTTTAAGGGGGACTAGCGGGACCTACAATGAGCAGTTCTTC
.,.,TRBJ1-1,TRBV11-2,CASSPTGNTEAFF,TGTGCCAGCAGCCCTACGGGGAACACTGAAGCTTTCTTT
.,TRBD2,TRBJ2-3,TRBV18,CASSLTGTTRDDTQYF,TGTGCCAGCTCACTCACCGGGACTACCCGTGACGATACGCAGTATTTT
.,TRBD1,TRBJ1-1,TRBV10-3,CAITDRGDTEAFF,TGTGCCATCACGGACAGGGGGGACACTGAAGCTTTCTTT
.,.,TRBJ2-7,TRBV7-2,CASSDRYEQYF,TGTGCCAGCAGCGATCGCTACGAGCAGTACTTC
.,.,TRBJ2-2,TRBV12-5,CASGLGNTGELFF,TGTGCTAGTGGCCTAGGAAACACCGGGGAGCTGTTTTTT
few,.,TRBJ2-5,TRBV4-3,CASSQGGFWQDKETQYF,TGCGCCAGCAGCCAAGGTGGTTTCTGGCAGGACAAAGAGACCCAGTACTTC
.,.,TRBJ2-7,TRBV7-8,CASSSTDSFYEQYF,TGTGCCAGCAGCTCGACGGACAGTTTCTACGAGCAGTACTTC
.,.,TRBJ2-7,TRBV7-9,CASSFREAGSSYEQYF,TGTGCCAGCAGTTTCAGAGAGGCGGGGAGCTCCTACGAGCAGTACTTC
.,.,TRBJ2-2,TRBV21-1,CASSKIGRNTGELFF,TGTGCCAGCAGCAAAATTGGGAGAAACACCGGGGAGCTGTTTTTT
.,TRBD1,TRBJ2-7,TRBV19,CASRQGAAEQYF,TGTGCCAGCAGACAGGGGGCAGCCGAGCAGTACTTC
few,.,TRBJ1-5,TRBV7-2,CASSFSANQPQHF,TGTGCCAGCAGCTTCTCGGCAAATCAGCCCCAGCATTTT
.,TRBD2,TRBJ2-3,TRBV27,CASSTRLAGGTDTQYF,TGTGCCAGCAGCACCCGACTAGCGGGAGGGACAGATACGCAGTATTTT
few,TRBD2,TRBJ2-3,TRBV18,CASSLLLAGDTQYF,TGTGCCAGCTCACTATTACTAGCGGGGGATACGCAGTATTTT
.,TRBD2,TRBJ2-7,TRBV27,CASSLSAGGPEQYF,TGTGCCAGCAGTTTATCGGCGGGGGGGCCCGAGCAGTACTTC
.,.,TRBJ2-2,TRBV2,CASGFDTGELFF,TGTGCCAGCGGATTCGACACCGGGGAGCTGTTTTTT
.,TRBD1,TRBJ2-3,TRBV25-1,CASSFLGGQGYFDTQYF,TGTGCCAGCAGTTTCCTAGGGGGACAGGGATATTTTGATACGCAGTATTTT
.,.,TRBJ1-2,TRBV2,CASTFLYGYTF,TGTGCCAGCACATTTCTCTATGGCTACACCTTC
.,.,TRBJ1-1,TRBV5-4,CASSQGQTNTEAFF,TGTGCCAGCAGCCAAGGACAGACGAACACTGAAGCTTTCTTT
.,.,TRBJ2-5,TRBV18,CASSPGGDGTQYF,TGTGCCAGCTCACCTGGGGGCGATGGGACCCAGTACTTC
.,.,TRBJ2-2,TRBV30,CAWSGTPANTGELFF,TGTGCCTGGAGCGGGACACCAGCGAACACCGGGGAGCTGTTTTTT
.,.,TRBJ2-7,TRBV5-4,CASSFGGLAVGEQYF,TGTGCCAGCAGCTTTGGAGGGTTGGCGGTTGGCGAGCAGTACTTC
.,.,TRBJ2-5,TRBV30,CAWSVSGETQYF,TGTGCCTGGAGTGTATCGGGTGAGACCCAGTACTTC
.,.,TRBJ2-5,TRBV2,CASNSRTPKETQYF,TGTGCCAGCAATAGCCGGACACCGAAAGAGACCCAGTACTTC
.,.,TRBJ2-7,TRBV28,CASTTSSYEQYF,TGTGCCAGCACGACCTCCTCCTACGAGCAGTACTTC
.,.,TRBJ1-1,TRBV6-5,CASSYSTGTEAFF,TGTGCCAGCAGTTACTCGACGGGGACTGAAGCTTTCTTT
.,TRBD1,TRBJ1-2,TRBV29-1,CSVEKGTGNGYTF,TGCAGCGTTGAAAAGGGGACAGGGAATGGCTACACCTTC
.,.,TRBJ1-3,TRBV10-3,CAIKGTDLSGNTIYF,TGTGCCATCAAGGGGACGGACCTCTCTGGAAACACCATATATTTT
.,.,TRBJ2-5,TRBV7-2,CASRRGEETQYF,TGTGCCAGCCGGAGAGGAGAGGAGACCCAGTACTTC
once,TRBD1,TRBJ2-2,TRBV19,CASSHGQGGVTGELFF,TGTGCCAGTAGTCACGGACAGGGTGGGGTCACCGGGGAGCTGTTTTTT
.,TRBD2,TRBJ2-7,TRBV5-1,CASSKTSGAYEQYF,TGCGCCAGCAGCAAGACTAGCGGAGCCTACGAGCAGTACTTC
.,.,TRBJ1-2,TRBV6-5,CASSYGQGNYYGYTF,TGTGCCAGCAGTTACGGTCAGGGTAATTACTATGGCTACACCTTC
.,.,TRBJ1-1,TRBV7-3,CASSSMGANTEAFF,TGTGCCAGCAGCTCCATGGGGGCGAACACTGAAGCTTTCTTT
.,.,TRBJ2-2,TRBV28,CASRSGTRTGELFF,TGTGCCAGCAGGTCCGGGACAAGGACCGGGGAGCTGTTTTTT
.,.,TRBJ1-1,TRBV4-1,CASSPPGAGTEAFF,TGCGCCAGCAGCCCCCCAGGGGCGGGCACTGAAGCTTTCTTT
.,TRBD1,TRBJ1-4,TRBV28,CASSSLTGSIAKLFF,TGTGCCAGCAGTTCCCTGACAGGGAGCATAGCGAAACTGTTTTTT
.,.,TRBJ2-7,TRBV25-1,CASSEWGGGVSYEQYF,TGTGCCAGCAGTGAATGGGGAGGGGGCGTTAGCTACGAGCAGTACTTC
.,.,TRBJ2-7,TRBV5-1,CASSLAGAGSSYEQYF,TGCGCCAGCAGCTTGGCCGGGGCGGGGAGCTCCTACGAGCAGTACTTC
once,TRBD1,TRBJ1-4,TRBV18,CASSPFRGRLDEKLFF,TGTGCCAGCTCACCATTTAGGGGGCGTCTAGATGAAAAACTGTTTTTT
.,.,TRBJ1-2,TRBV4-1,CASSQGLGQPSGYTF,TGCGCCAGCAGCCAAGGACTGGGGCAGCCGTCTGGCTACACCTTC
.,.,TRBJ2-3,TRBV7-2,CASSLTSNSDTQYF,TGTGCCAGCAGCTTAACCAGTAACTCAGATACGCAGTATTTT
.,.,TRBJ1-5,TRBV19,CASSIFDSNQPQHF,TGTGCCAGTAGTATATTTGATAGCAATCAGCCCCAGCATTTT
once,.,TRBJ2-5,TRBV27,CASSLLTSETQYF,TGTGCCAGCAGTCTTCTTACTTCAGAGACCCAGTACTTC
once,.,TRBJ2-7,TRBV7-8,CASSLGGSNFYEQYF,TGTGCCAGCAGCTTAGGTGGCTCCAACTTCTACGAGCAGTACTTC